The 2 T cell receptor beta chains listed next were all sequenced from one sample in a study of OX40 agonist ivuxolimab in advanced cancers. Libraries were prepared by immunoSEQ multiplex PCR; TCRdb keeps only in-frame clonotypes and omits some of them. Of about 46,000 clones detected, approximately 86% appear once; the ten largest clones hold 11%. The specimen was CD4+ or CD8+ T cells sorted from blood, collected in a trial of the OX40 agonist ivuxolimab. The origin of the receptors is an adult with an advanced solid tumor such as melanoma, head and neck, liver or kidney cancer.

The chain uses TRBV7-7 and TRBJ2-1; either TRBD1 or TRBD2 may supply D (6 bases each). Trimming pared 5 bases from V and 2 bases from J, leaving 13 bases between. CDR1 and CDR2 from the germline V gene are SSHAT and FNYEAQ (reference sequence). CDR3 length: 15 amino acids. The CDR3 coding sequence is TGTGCCAGCAGCAGGGGGGACGGACCCTACAATGAGCAGTTCTTC. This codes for CASSRGDGPYNEQFF. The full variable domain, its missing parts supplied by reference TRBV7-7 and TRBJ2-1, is GAGVSQSPRYKVTKRGQDVTLRCDPISSHATLYWYQQALGQGPEFLTYFNYEAQPDKSGLPSDRFSAERPEGSISTLTIQRTEQRDSAMYRCASSRGDGPYNEQFFGPGTRLTVL.

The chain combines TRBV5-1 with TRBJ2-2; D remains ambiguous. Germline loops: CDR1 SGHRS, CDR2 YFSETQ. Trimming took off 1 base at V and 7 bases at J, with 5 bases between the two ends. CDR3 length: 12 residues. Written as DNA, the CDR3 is TGCGCCAGCAGCTTGAGCGACGGGGAGCTGTTTTTT. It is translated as CASSLSDGELFF.